A selection of T cell receptor beta chains follows, all from one sample in a study of a mutant IDH1 vaccine in newly diagnosed glioma. The table came from immunoSEQ multiplex PCR; TCRdb's copy has only in-frame clones and leaves some out. There are 52,000 or so clones in the sample; around 82% occur only once, and approximately 2.8% lies in the top ten. These TCRs are of unknown antigen specificity. The sample here was PBMCs, taken from a glioma patient whose treatment included an IDH1 peptide vaccine. Receptor source: a woman younger than 35 with glioma. Some clones in this sample may be carry-over from other donors' samples. CDR3s include the opening cysteine and the closing phenylalanine or tryptophan. A D gene is named only where the DNA matches it firmly. The size entry is marked missing in some rows and otherwise reads once, few, many or a size class.

size	D	V	J	DNA	CDR3
-	-	TRBV7-2	TRBJ1-3	TGTGCCAGCAGCCTGGGACCCAGCAACACCATATATTTT	CASSLGPSNTIYF
-	TRBD1	TRBV15	TRBJ1-1	TGTGCCACCAGCAGAGACCCACAGGGGATGAACACTGAAGCTTTCTTT	CATSRDPQGMNTEAFF
-	-	TRBV4-1	TRBJ1-1	TGCGCCAGCAGCCAAGGGCCACCTCGAGCCATGAACACTGAAGCTTTCTTT	CASSQGPPRAMNTEAFF
-	-	TRBV19	TRBJ1-1	TGTGCCACCGAAGCAGGGGTTATGAACACTGAAGCTTTCTTT	CATEAGVMNTEAFF
few	-	TRBV30	TRBJ1-1	TGTGCCTGGGTCACCTGGACTGAAGCTTTCTTT	CAWVTWTEAFF
-	-	TRBV5-1	TRBJ1-5	TGCGCCAGCAGCTTGGATCCCATGGGGCCCCAGCATTTT	CASSLDPMGPQHF
-	-	TRBV11-2	TRBJ2-2	TGTGCCAGCAGCCCCTTAAACGCGAACACCGGGGAGCTGTTTTTT	CASSPLNANTGELFF
few	-	TRBV7-3	TRBJ2-3	TGTGCCAGCAGCCACTACACAGATACGCAGTATTTT	CASSHYTDTQYF
-	-	TRBV7-9	TRBJ2-7	TGTGCCAGCAGCCTTCCTACTAACTACGAGCAGTACTTC	CASSLPTNYEQYF
-	-	TRBV4-2	TRBJ2-7	TGTGCCAGCAGCCACTCCACGGGACTGCCATCCTACGAGCAGTACTTC	CASSHSTGLPSYEQYF